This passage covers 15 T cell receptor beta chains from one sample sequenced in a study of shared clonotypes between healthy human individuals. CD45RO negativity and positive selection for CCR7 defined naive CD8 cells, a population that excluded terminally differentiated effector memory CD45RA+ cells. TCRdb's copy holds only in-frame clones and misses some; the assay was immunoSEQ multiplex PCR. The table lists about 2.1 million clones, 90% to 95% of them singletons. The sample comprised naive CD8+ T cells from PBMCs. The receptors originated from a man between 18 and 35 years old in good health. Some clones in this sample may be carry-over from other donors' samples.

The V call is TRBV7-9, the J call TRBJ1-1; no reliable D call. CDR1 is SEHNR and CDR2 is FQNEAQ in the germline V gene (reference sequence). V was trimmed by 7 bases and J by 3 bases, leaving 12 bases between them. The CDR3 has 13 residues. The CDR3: CASNPNIHTEAFF. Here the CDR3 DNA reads TGTGCCAGCAACCCCAACATCCACACTGAAGCTTTCTTT.

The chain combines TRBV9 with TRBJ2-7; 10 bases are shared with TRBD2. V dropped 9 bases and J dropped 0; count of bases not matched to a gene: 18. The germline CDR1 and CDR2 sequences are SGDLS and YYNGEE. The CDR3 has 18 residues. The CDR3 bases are TGTGCCACCCATTGTGGGACTAGCGTCTATACCCGCTCCTACGAGCAGTACTTC. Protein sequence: CATHCGTSVYTRSYEQYF. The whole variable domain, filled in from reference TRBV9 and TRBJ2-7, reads DSGVTQTPKHLITATGQRVTLRCSPRSGDLSVYWYQQSLDQGLQFLIQYYNGEERAKGNILERFSAQQFPDLHSELNLSSLELGDSALYFCATHCGTSVYTRSYEQYFGPGTRLTVT.

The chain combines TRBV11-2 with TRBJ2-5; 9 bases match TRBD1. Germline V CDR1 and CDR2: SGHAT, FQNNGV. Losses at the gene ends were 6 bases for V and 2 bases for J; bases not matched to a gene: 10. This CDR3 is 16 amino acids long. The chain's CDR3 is CASSGFGTGRQETQYF. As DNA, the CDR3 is TGTGCCAGCAGTGGTTTCGGGACAGGGCGACAAGAGACCCAGTACTTC.

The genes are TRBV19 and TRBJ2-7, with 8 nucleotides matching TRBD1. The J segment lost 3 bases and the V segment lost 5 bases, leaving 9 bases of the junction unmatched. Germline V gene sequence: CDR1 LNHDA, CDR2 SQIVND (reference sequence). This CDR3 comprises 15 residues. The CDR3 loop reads CASSSWTGKSYEQYF. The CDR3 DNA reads TGTGCCAGTAGTTCCTGGACAGGGAAAAGCTACGAGCAGTACTTC.

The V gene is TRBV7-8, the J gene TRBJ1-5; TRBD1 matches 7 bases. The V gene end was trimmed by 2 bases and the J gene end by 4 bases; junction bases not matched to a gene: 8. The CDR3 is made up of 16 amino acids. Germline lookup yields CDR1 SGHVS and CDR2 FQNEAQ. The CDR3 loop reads CASSLLRDSQNQPQHF. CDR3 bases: TGTGCCAGCAGCTTATTGCGGGACAGCCAGAATCAGCCCCAGCATTTT.

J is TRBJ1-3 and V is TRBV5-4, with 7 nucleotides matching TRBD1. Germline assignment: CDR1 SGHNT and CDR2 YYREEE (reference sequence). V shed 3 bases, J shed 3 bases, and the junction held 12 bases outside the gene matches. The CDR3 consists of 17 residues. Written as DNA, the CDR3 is TGTGCCAGCAGCTCGGAGACAGGGTCCAGGGTTGGAAACACCATATATTTT. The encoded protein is CASSSETGSRVGNTIYF.

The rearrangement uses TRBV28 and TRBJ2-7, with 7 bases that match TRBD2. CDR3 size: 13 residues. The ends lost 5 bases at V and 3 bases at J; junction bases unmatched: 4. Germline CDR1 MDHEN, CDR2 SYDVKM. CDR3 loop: CASSARDYYEQYF. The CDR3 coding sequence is TGTGCCAGCAGTGCACGGGACTACTACGAGCAGTACTTC.

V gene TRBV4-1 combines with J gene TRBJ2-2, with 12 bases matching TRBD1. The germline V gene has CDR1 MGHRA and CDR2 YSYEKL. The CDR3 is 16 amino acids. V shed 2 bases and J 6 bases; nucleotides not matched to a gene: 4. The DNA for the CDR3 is TGCGCCAGCAGCCAAACTGGGACAGGGGGCCCCGGGGAGCTGTTTTTT. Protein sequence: CASSQTGTGGPGELFF.

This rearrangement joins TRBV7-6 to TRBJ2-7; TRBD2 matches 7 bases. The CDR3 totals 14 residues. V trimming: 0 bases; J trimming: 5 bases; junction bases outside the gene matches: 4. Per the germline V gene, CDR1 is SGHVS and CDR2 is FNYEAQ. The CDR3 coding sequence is TGTGCCAGCAGCTTAGCCGGGAGGCCCCACGAGCAGTACTTC. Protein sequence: CASSLAGRPHEQYF.

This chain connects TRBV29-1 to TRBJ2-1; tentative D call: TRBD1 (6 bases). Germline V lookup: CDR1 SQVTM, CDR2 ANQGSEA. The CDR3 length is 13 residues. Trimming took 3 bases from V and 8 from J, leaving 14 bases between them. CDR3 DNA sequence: TGCAGCGTTGACACCCAACAGGGTTATGAGCAGTTCTTC. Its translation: CSVDTQQGYEQFF.

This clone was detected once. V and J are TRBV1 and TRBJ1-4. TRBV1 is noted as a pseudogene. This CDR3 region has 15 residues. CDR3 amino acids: CTSSFNSRSSEKLFF. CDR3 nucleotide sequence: TGCACCAGCAGCTTTAATTCACGATCAAGTGAAAAACTGTTTTTT.

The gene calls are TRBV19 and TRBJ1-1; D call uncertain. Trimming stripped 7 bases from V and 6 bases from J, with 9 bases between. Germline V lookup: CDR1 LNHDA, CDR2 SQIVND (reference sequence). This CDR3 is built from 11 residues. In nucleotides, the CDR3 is TGTGCCAGTATCTGGGGTGCTGAAGCTTTCTTT. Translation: CASIWGAEAFF.

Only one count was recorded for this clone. CDR3 sequence: CATSSGARGTQYF. CDR3 coding DNA: TGTGCCACCAGCAGCGGGGCTAGGGGGACCCAGTACTTC. The chain joins TRBV15 to TRBJ2-5; D is possibly TRBD1 or TRBD2 (5 bases each). V dropped 3 bases and J dropped 7 bases, with 12 bases sitting between them. The length of the CDR3 is 13 residues. Germline loops: CDR1 LNHNV, CDR2 YYDKDF (reference sequence).

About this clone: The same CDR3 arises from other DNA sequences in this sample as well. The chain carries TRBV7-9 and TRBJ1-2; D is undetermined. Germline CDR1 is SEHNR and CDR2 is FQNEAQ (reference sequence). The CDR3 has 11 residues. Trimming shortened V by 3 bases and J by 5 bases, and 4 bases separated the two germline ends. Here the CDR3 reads CASSLEYGYTF. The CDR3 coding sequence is TGTGCCAGCAGCTTGGAGTATGGCTACACCTTC.

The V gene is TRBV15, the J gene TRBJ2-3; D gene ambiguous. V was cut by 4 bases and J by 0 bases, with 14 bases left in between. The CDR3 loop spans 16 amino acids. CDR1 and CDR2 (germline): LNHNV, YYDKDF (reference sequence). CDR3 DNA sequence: TGTGCCACCAGCAATGGGGAAGGGTGGAGCACAGATACGCAGTATTTT. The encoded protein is CATSNGEGWSTDTQYF.